These 15 T cell receptor beta chains share one sample of origin, sequenced in a study of blood T cells in healthy people across ages (dated by TCRdb to the mid-2010s). To prepare the library, 5' RACE was applied. The instrument was an Illumina HiSeq 2500. The second PCR ran for roughly 7 to 12 cycles and used a J-beta primer mix along with a sample-barcoded 5' primer. The public reads were reanalyzed by TCRdb: fastp trimming at Q25, MiXCR alignment, in-frame beta chains only. Merged by CDR3 protein, the rows form single entries marked with the most common genes and DNA. The sample records some 1.6 million distinct CDR3 sequences, around 36% of which are singletons. Jointly, the top ten make up around 11% of the sample. The sample taken for sequencing was blood. These receptors were taken from a woman aged 25 to 45 in good health.

This clonotype has more than one count but fewer than ten. V and J are TRBV7-3 and TRBJ2-2; D may be TRBD1 (5 bases). CDR1 is SGHTA, CDR2 FQGTGA, per germline. V was clipped by 1 base and J by 6 bases, with 12 bases between them. The CDR3 is made up of 15 amino acids. Here the CDR3 DNA reads TGTGCCAGCAGCTTAAGCGTACAGGATTCCGGGGAGCTGTTTTTT. Its protein is CASSLSVQDSGELFF.

V and J are TRBV6-5 and TRBJ2-7; 8 bases fit TRBD2. The trim removed 6 bases at V and 0 bases at J, leaving 4 bases unmatched. The V gene's germline CDR1 is MNHEY and CDR2 SVGAGI. The CDR3 sequence is 14 residues long. Here the CDR3 reads CASRTSAYSYEQYF. The CDR3 region has the DNA TGTGCCAGCAGGACTAGCGCGTACTCCTACGAGCAGTACTTC.

This clonotype has more than one count but fewer than ten. The chain has TRBV15 and TRBJ2-5; 9 bases line up with TRBD1. V lost 4 bases, J lost 9 bases, and 12 bases stayed unmatched. The CDR3 extends over 15 amino acids. Germline V gene data show CDR1 as LNHNV and CDR2 as YYDKDF (reference sequence). CDR3 nucleotide sequence: TGTGCCACCAGCATCTCCAAGACAGGGGGTTTGGCCCAGTACTTC. Protein: CATSISKTGGLAQYF.

In this sample, this clonotype turned up a few times. The CDR3 DNA follows: TGTGCCAGCAGTCTTGACCTCCGCTCAATCTACGAGCAGTACTTC. This codes for CASSLDLRSIYEQYF. The V gene is TRBV3-1, the J gene TRBJ2-7; D not resolved. The CDR3 contains 15 residues. V lost 6 bases and J 3 bases, leaving 18 bases between the germline ends. The germline CDR1 and CDR2 sequences are LGHDT and YNNKEL (reference sequence).

This CDR3 is CASSSGRSNNEQFF. DNA for the CDR3: TGTGCCAGCAGTAGCGGGAGGAGTAACAATGAGCAGTTCTTC. The rearrangement uses TRBV27 and TRBJ2-1, with TRBD2 matching over 9 bases. The germline V gene has CDR1 MNHEY and CDR2 SMNVEV (reference sequence). V lost 5 bases to trimming and J lost 5 bases; unmatched junction nucleotides: 4. The CDR3 has 14 amino acids.

Note on this clonotype: A read error may produce the germline difference seen at one junction end. The chain is built from TRBV3-1 and TRBJ2-3; D is perhaps TRBD2 (6 bases). The CDR3 totals 14 residues. Germline CDR1 is LGHDT and CDR2 is YNNKEL (reference sequence). The CDR3 region is CANSLGRGTDTQYF. CDR3 nucleotide sequence: TGTGCCAACAGCCTCGGGCGGGGTACAGATACGCAGTATTTT.

In this sample, this clonotype turned up a few times. The chain combines TRBV2 with TRBJ2-5; 7 bases map to TRBD2. The ends lost 0 bases at V and 6 bases at J; junction bases unmatched: 10. This CDR3 is 16 amino acids long. Germline V gives CDR1 SNHLY, CDR2 FYNNEI. Here the CDR3 reads CASSEASGLERQTQYF. The CDR3 DNA follows: TGTGCCAGCAGTGAAGCATCCGGACTAGAGCGGCAGACCCAGTACTTC.

This chain joins TRBV27 and TRBJ2-3; D may be TRBD1 (5 bases). V was trimmed by 2 bases and J by 0 bases, leaving 18 bases between them. Germline CDR1 is MNHEY and CDR2 is SMNVEV (reference sequence). The CDR3 has 18 residues. The CDR3 loop reads CASSLEPAGPSSTDTQYF. The CDR3 DNA follows: TGTGCCAGCAGTTTAGAACCGGCAGGGCCCTCCAGCACAGATACGCAGTATTTT.

This rearrangement joins TRBV28 to TRBJ2-5; tentatively, D is TRBD2 (5 bases). The better agreement between TRBJ2-7 and the DNA end casts doubt on the J call. Germline V gene lookup returns CDR1 MDHEN and CDR2 SYDVKM. The CDR3 has 13 residues. The CDR3, as DNA: TGTGCCAGCAGTTGGCGGGCTTACTACGAGCAGTACTTC. Its protein product is CASSWRAYYEQYF.

The chain carries TRBV9 and TRBJ2-6; D remains ambiguous. The germline gives CDR1 SGDLS, CDR2 YYNGEE. The CDR3 covers 17 residues. V lost 7 bases, J lost 0 bases, and 17 bases lay in between. CDR3 region: CASGAPRQPSGANVLTF. The CDR3, as DNA: TGTGCCAGCGGCGCACCGCGGCAGCCCTCTGGGGCCAACGTCCTGACTTTC. The variable domain in full, with the rest retrieved from reference TRBV9 and TRBJ2-6, is DSGVTQTPKHLITATGQRVTLRCSPRSGDLSVYWYQQSLDQGLQFLIQYYNGEERAKGNILERFSAQQFPDLHSELNLSSLELGDSALYFCASGAPRQPSGANVLTFGAGSRLTVL.

This rearrangement joins TRBV27 to TRBJ2-7; D is possibly TRBD2 (6 bases). The V gene's germline CDR1 is MNHEY and CDR2 SMNVEV (reference sequence). This CDR3 is built from 13 residues. V lost 8 bases and J lost 5, with 16 bases in between. CDR3 sequence: CASGTITGDEQYF. As DNA, the CDR3 is TGTGCCAGCGGCACTATAACGGGGGACGAGCAGTACTTC.

This chain joins TRBV5-1 and TRBJ1-1; the D is unclear. The CDR3 contains 14 residues. V lost 0 bases, J lost 1 base, and 7 bases lay in between. CDR1 is SGHRS and CDR2 is YFSETQ in the germline V gene. The DNA for the CDR3 is TGCGCCAGCAGCTTGGACCTTGAGAACACTGAAGCTTTCTTT. Translation: CASSLDLENTEAFF.

About this clonotype itself: Here the CDR3 omits its conserved ending phenylalanine or tryptophan, so a read error is the likely source. No DNA is shown, since the ends of the CDR3 on it are uncertain; the CDR3 is the one TCRdb lists. V is TRBV7-2 and J is TRBJ2-1; the listed D gene, TRBD1, was not tested against the DNA. The length of the CDR3 is 14 amino acids, counting both ends. Germline-derived CDR1 and CDR2 are SGHTA and FQGNSA. The CDR3 sequence: CASSLEGGRYTFGS.

The rearrangement uses TRBV15 and TRBJ2-5, with D perhaps TRBD2 (5 bases). V lost 3 bases to trimming and J lost 8 bases, with 13 bases between them. Germline V lookup: CDR1 LNHNV, CDR2 YYDKDF (reference sequence). The CDR3 extends over 13 amino acids. The CDR3 is CATSSYETGTQYF. DNA for the CDR3: TGTGCCACCAGCAGTTACGAAACGGGAACCCAGTACTTC.

The chain couples TRBV20-1 to TRBJ2-7, with TRBD2 as a possible D gene (5 bases). This CDR3 contains 14 residues. Germline V CDR1 and CDR2: DFQATT, SNEGSKA (reference sequence). The V and J ends lost 3 bases and 6 bases respectively, with 18 bases between them. CDR3 sequence reads: CSARGTYEAGEQYF. The CDR3 DNA is TGCAGTGCTAGGGGAACATATGAGGCGGGCGAGCAGTACTTC.